The entry that follows covers one TCR beta chain sequence. Its antigen is unknown. Stated treatment: around 19 received Ad26.COV2.S at low or high dose, single or two shots; about 5 received placebo; per-sample allocation not given. Sample collection was performed on day 63 after the first vaccine or placebo injection. The CDR3 is 14 amino acids. V dropped 2 bases and J dropped 1 base, with 9 bases sitting between them. Germline V gene sequence: CDR1 SGDLS, CDR2 YYNGEE. The entry originates in a study of Ad26.COV2.S vaccination and SARS-CoV-2 variants. Study-level background: The authors gave Ad26.COV2.S intramuscularly, either once or twice 56 days apart. Study-wide points: Analytic work on TCR breadth and depth might have understated the full extent of total T cell responses. Ad26.COV2.S recipients had broader spike-specific TCRs (P = 0.0014).

Here immunoSEQ multiplex PCR was the method, and the copy in TCRdb shows in-frame clones only, minus some. The table has 300,000 to 350,000 clones, roughly nine tenths seen once; the top ten hold around 5%. This chain uses TRBV9 with TRBJ1-1; D unresolved. The sample consisted of peripheral blood, taken in a trial of Ad26.COV2.S vaccine versus placebo. This TCR derives from a person between 18 and 65 years old who received the Ad26.COV2.S COVID-19 vaccine or a placebo. CDR3 nucleotides: TGTGCCAGCAGCGTTGATCCAAGGAACACTGAAGCTTTCTTT. Translated: CASSVDPRNTEAFF.